This TCR beta chain was captured by sequencing in a study of tumor-infiltrating lymphocytes in glioblastoma multiforme. Study-wide points: Just one glioblastoma patient contributed to the TCR-mutation comparison.

TCR beta libraries were built from RNA through three nested multiplex PCR rounds using modified ARM-PCR. Unique molecular identifiers were not described for the libraries. TCRdb reanalysed the multiplex PCR reads using MiXCR and keeps one entry per CDR3 protein. This table holds around 15,000 distinct CDR3 sequences, approximately 71% found once. There are a few counts of this clonotype. Its antigen is currently unknown. This CDR3 has 9 residues. Germline CDR1 reads DFQATT; CDR2 reads SNEGSKA (reference sequence). The V gene lost 6 bases and the J gene lost 9 bases, with 7 bases spanning the gap. The sequenced material came from brain tumor tissue. The V call is TRBV20-1, the J call TRBJ2-3; D might be TRBD1 or TRBD2, each matching 5 bases. This TCR came from a male donor with glioblastoma. CDR3 coding DNA: TGCAGTGCGGGGGAAACGCAGTATTTT. Protein: CSAGETQYF.